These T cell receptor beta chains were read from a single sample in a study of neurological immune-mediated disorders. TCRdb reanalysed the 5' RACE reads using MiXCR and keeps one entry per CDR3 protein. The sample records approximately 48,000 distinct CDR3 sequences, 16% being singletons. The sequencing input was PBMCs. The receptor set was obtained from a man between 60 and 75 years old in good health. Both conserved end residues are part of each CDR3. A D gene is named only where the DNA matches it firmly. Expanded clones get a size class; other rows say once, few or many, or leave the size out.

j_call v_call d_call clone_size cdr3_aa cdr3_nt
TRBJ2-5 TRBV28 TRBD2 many CASGAGAKTQYF TGTGCCAGCGGAGCGGGGGCGAAGACCCAGTACTTC
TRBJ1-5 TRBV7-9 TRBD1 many CASSLGDRGPRQPQHF TGTGCCAGCAGCTTAGGAGACAGGGGGCCGAGGCAGCCCCAGCATTTT
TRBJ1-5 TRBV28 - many CASRESGNSNQPQHF TGTGCCAGCAGGGAATCGGGAAATAGCAATCAGCCCCAGCATTTT
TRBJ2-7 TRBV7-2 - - CASSVEGGGTYEQYF TGTGCCAGCAGCGTGGAGGGGGGAGGGACCTACGAGCAGTACTTC
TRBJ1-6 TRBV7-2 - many CASSLVYNSPLHF TGTGCCAGCAGCTTAGTTTATAATTCACCCCTCCACTTT
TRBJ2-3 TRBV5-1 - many CASSPGAADTQYF TGCGCCAGCAGCCCCGGGGCGGCAGATACGCAGTATTTT
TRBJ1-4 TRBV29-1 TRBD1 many CSVEGEQGRDEKLFF TGCAGCGTTGAAGGGGAACAGGGGCGGGATGAAAAACTGTTTTTT
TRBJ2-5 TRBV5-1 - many CASSQDGGGKTQYF TGCGCCAGCAGCCAGGACGGAGGGGGAAAGACCCAGTACTTC
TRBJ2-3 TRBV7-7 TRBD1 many CASSLGGQGPPYTDTQYF TGTGCTAGCAGCTTAGGGGGACAGGGACCACCTTACACAGATACGCAGTATTTT
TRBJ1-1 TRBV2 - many CASSELPNTEAFF TGTGCCAGCAGCGAGCTACCGAACACTGAAGCTTTCTTT
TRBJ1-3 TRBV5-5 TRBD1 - CASSAGQGMPGNTIYF TGTGCCAGCAGCGCGGGACAGGGAATGCCTGGAAACACCATATATTTT
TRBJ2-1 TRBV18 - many CASSGETGYNEQFF TGTGCCAGCTCGGGAGAGACAGGTTACAATGAGCAGTTCTTC
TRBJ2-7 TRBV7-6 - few CASSLGGYSYEQYF TGTGCCAGCAGCTTAGGGGGGTATTCCTACGAGCAGTACTTC
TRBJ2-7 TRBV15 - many CATSRDPGYEQYF TGTGCCACCAGCAGAGATCCGGGGTACGAGCAGTACTTC
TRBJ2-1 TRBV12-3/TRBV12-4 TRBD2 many CASGPGLAGVRQFF TGTGCCAGCGGACCGGGACTAGCGGGAGTTAGGCAGTTCTTC
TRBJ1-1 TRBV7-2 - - CASSFAPRLTEAFF TGTGCCAGCAGCTTCGCCCCCCGGTTGACTGAAGCTTTCTTT
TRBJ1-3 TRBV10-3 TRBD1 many CARVYVEGQVGSGNTIYF TGTGCCAGGGTTTATGTTGAGGGACAGGTCGGCTCTGGAAACACCATATATTTT
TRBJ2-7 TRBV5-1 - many CASSPWGDSTYEQYF TGCGCCAGCAGCCCGTGGGGGGACAGCACCTACGAGCAGTACTTC
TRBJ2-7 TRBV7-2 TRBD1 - CASSEDRGQGEQYF TGTGCCAGCAGCGAGGACAGGGGGCAAGGAGAGCAGTACTTC
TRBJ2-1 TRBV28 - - CASSFLHEQFF TGTGCCAGCAGTTTCTTGCATGAGCAGTTCTTC
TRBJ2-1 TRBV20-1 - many CSAGRLGNEQFF TGCAGTGCAGGGAGGCTAGGAAATGAGCAGTTCTTC
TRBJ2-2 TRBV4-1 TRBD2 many CASSQSPSGRAGTGELFF TGCGCCAGCAGCCAATCCCCTAGCGGGAGGGCCGGCACCGGGGAGCTGTTTTTT
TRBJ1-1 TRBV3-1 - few CASSHRTVTDTEAFF TGTGCCAGCAGCCACCGGACAGTGACGGACACTGAAGCTTTCTTT
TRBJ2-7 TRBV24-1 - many CATSDLRRLYEQYF TGTGCCACCAGTGATTTGCGTCGCCTCTACGAGCAGTACTTC
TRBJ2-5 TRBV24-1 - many CATSDPIGGPQETQYF TGTGCCACCAGTGATCCGATCGGGGGGCCCCAAGAGACCCAGTACTTC
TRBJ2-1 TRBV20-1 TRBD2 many CSAILAVRNEQFF TGCAGTGCTATACTAGCGGTGAGGAATGAGCAGTTCTTC
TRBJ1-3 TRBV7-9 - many CASSSSELWNPGSGNTIYF TGTGCCAGCAGCTCAAGTGAGTTGTGGAACCCGGGCTCTGGAAACACCATATATTTT
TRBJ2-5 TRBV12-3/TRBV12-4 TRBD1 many CASSPGTGTVVTETQYF TGTGCCAGCAGCCCCGGGACAGGGACCGTGGTCACAGAGACCCAGTACTTC
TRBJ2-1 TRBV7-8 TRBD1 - CASRKGGSYNEQFF TGTGCCAGTAGAAAAGGGGGCAGCTACAATGAGCAGTTCTTC
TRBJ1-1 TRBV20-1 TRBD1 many CSARGDREENTEAFF TGCAGTGCTAGAGGTGACAGGGAGGAAAACACTGAAGCTTTCTTT
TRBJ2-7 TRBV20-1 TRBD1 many CSATSSWGTGSEQYF TGCAGTGCTACCTCGTCTTGGGGGACAGGTTCCGAGCAGTACTTC
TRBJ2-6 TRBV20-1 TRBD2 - CSARVGRNSGANVLTF TGCAGTGCTAGGGTCGGGAGGAACTCTGGGGCCAACGTCCTGACTTTC
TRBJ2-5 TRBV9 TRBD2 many CASSPRGLAQETQYF TGTGCCAGCAGCCCGAGAGGACTAGCCCAAGAGACCCAGTACTTC
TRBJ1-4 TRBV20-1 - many CSAGRGGGNEKLFF TGCAGTGCTGGAAGGGGCGGGGGTAATGAAAAACTGTTTTTT
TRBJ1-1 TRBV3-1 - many CASSQRGETDPNTEAFF TGTGCCAGCAGCCAGAGGGGAGAGACAGATCCGAACACTGAAGCTTTCTTT
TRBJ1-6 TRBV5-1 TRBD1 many CASSLARDRLNSPLHF TGCGCCAGCAGCTTGGCCCGGGACAGACTTAATTCACCCCTCCACTTT
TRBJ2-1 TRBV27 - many CASSLGAWANEQFF TGTGCCAGCAGTTTAGGGGCTTGGGCCAATGAGCAGTTCTTC
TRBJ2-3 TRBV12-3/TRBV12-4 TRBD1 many CASRAGTGTDTQYF TGTGCCAGCAGGGCCGGGACAGGGACAGATACGCAGTATTTT
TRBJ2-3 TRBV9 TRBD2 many CASNRDSGTSTDTQYF TGTGCCAGCAACCGCGATAGCGGGACTAGCACAGATACGCAGTATTTT
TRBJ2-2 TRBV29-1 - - CSVEKGGSMARELFF TGCAGCGTTGAAAAGGGCGGGTCTATGGCACGGGAGCTGTTTTTT
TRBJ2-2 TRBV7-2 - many CASSPFPGELFF TGTGCCAGCAGCCCCTTCCCCGGGGAGCTGTTTTTT